These 10 T cell receptor beta chains were sequenced from one sample in a study of blood T cell repertoires in COVID-19. Profiling relied on immunoSEQ multiplex PCR, and the TCRdb table lists in-frame clones only, not all of them. The profile shows around 280,000 clones, nearly 90% of them singletons. What was sequenced was peripheral blood. These receptors all stem from a woman in her 30s with COVID-19, enrolled during active disease.

The genes are TRBV15 and TRBJ1-4; no reliable D call. The V and J ends lost 2 bases and 5 bases respectively, with 12 bases between them. Germline CDR1 is LNHNV and CDR2 is YYDKDF (reference sequence). The CDR3 spans 15 residues. The CDR3 loop is CATSRSIERNEKLFF. In DNA form, the CDR3 reads TGTGCCACCAGCAGATCAATCGAGCGAAATGAAAAACTGTTTTTT. The whole variable domain, remainder taken from reference TRBV15 and TRBJ1-4, is DAMVIQNPRYQVTQFGKPVTLSCSQTLNHNVMYWYQQKSSQAPKLLFHYYDKDFNNEADTPDNFQSRRPNTSFCFLDIRSPGLGDTAMYLCATSRSIERNEKLFFGSGTQLSVL.

This chain links TRBV10-1 with TRBJ1-6; 8 nucleotides line up with TRBD1. Germline CDR1 WNHNN, CDR2 SYGVQD (reference sequence). This CDR3 is 14 amino acids long. With V trimmed by 4 bases and J by 6 bases, 2 bases remained unmatched. The CDR3 loop is CASSADRGNSPLHF. For the CDR3, the DNA is TGCGCCAGCAGTGCTGACAGGGGTAATTCACCCCTCCACTTT.

This clone was seen only once. J is TRBJ1-1 and V is TRBV5-1; TRBD1 is a possible D gene (6 bases). The CDR3 totals 12 residues. V shed 5 bases and J shed 7 bases, with 12 bases lying between them. Per germline, CDR1 SGHRS and CDR2 YFSETQ. The CDR3 is CASRSTGVEAFF. In DNA, the CDR3 is TGCGCCAGCAGATCGACAGGAGTTGAAGCTTTCTTT.

The chain uses TRBV6-6 and TRBJ1-6, with 7 bases that match TRBD1. Germline V gene data show CDR1 as MNHNY and CDR2 as SVGAGI (reference sequence). With V trimmed by 0 bases and J by 10 bases, 9 bases remained unmatched. The CDR3 runs to 16 residues. For the CDR3, the DNA is TGTGCCAGCAGTTACTCCGAGGTTTACAGGGGCTCACCCCTCCACTTT. Protein product: CASSYSEVYRGSPLHF.

The CDR3 bases are TGTGCCAGCAGCTTAGCCGGCGGCGGGGAGCTGTTTTTT. Protein product: CASSLAGGGELFF. V is TRBV11-2 and J is TRBJ2-2; D gene unclear. The germline gives CDR1 SGHAT, CDR2 FQNNGV. Deletions cut 1 base from V and 7 bases from J, with 7 bases between. This CDR3 region has 13 residues.

The rearrangement joins TRBV18 to TRBJ2-7; 8 nucleotides match TRBD1. This CDR3 has 16 residues. Unmatched junction bases numbered 9, after V lost 3 bases and J lost 2 bases. Germline CDR1 is KGHSH and CDR2 is LQKENI. The CDR3 DNA reads TGTGCCAGCTCACCGCTAAAGACAGGGGACGCCTACGAGCAGTACTTC. It is translated as CASSPLKTGDAYEQYF.

CDR3 sequence reads: CASSPSGGNYGYTF. The CDR3 nucleotides are TGCGCCAGCAGCCCTTCGGGGGGGAACTATGGCTACACCTTC. This chain links TRBV10-1 with TRBJ1-2, with a tentative D call TRBD1 (5 bases). The CDR3 is 14 amino acids. Germline-derived CDR1 and CDR2 are WNHNN and SYGVQD (reference sequence). The V and J ends lost 6 bases and 2 bases respectively, with 13 bases between them.

This rearrangement joins TRBV18 to TRBJ1-5; TRBD1 matches at 7 bases. Germline values: CDR1 KGHSH, CDR2 LQKENI. V dropped 3 bases and J dropped 7; count of bases not matched to a gene: 6. The CDR3 is made up of 14 amino acids. Written as DNA, the CDR3 is TGTGCCAGCTCACCCAGCCAGGGGGACCAGCCCCAGCATTTT. Translation: CASSPSQGDQPQHF.

The V and J genes are TRBV4-1 and TRBJ2-1, with 9 bases identical to TRBD2. Germline CDR1 MGHRA, CDR2 YSYEKL. The CDR3 sequence is 18 residues long. V lost 3 bases, J lost 7 bases, and 16 bases stayed unmatched. The CDR3 reads CASSHNSPAGGNWNEQFF. The CDR3 bases are TGCGCCAGCAGCCATAATTCCCCGGCGGGGGGGAATTGGAATGAGCAGTTCTTC.

This sequence joins TRBV24-1 and TRBJ1-4, with 9 bases identical to TRBD1. V lost 2 bases, J lost 7 bases, and 4 bases stayed unmatched. Germline assignment: CDR1 KGHDR and CDR2 SFDVKD. This CDR3 is 15 amino acids long. This CDR3 reads CATSDSGTGTEKLFF. CDR3 nucleotides: TGTGCCACCAGTGATTCCGGGACAGGGACTGAAAAACTGTTTTTT.